The present T cell receptor beta chain was sequenced within a study of blood T cell repertoires in COVID-19. For the study at large: There were acute and convalescent COVID-19 samples, and they came from the United States, Italy and Spain.

Method: immunoSEQ multiplex PCR; TCRdb's copy keeps in-frame clones and lacks some. The table records fewer than 45,000 clones, approximately 91% of them present only once. This CDR3 has 15 residues. Germline V gives CDR1 SGHTA, CDR2 FQGNSA. V was clipped by 5 bases and J by 9 bases; unmatched bases: 9. This clonotype was sampled from a woman in her twenties or thirties in a cohort sampled during active COVID-19. V and J are TRBV7-2 and TRBJ2-1; 11 bases fit TRBD2. Sequenced: peripheral blood. The CDR3 nucleotides read TGTGCCAGCAGCCGGGGGACTAGCGGCGTTGGTGAGCAGTTCTTC. It specifies CASSRGTSGVGEQFF.